The 15 T cell receptor beta chains presented below share a single source sample, sequenced in a study of blood T cell repertoires in COVID-19. Assay: immunoSEQ multiplex PCR; the TCRdb copy retains only in-frame clones and omits some. The sample includes approximately 300,000 clones, roughly nine tenths of them seen just once. Specimen: PBMCs or T cells enriched from blood (not recorded which). These receptor sequences come from a woman aged 18 to 35 who had recovered from COVID-19.

This chain joins TRBV21-1 and TRBJ1-6; TRBD1 is the table's D call, not checked against the DNA. TRBV21-1 is a listed pseudogene. CDR3 length: 16 amino acids. DNA of the CDR3: TGTGCCAGCAGCAACTGGGGCAGCCCAATGGATTCACCCCTCCACTTT. Encoded protein: CASSNWGSPMDSPLHF.

Worth noting for this clone: Additional DNA sequences in this sample encode the identical CDR3. This chain connects TRBV3-1 (or the pseudogene TRBV3-2) to TRBJ2-2; 8 bases are shared with TRBD1. V lost 4 bases, J lost 1 base, and 5 bases stayed unmatched. Germline lookup yields CDR1 LGHDT and CDR2 YNNKEL (reference sequence). This CDR3 is 16 amino acids long. The CDR3 loop reads CASSPPGQGNTGELFF. CDR3 coding DNA: TGTGCCAGCAGCCCCCCCGGACAGGGGAACACCGGGGAGCTGTTTTTT.

Note on this clone: The junction and the germline gene differ at one end; a read error may be behind it. J is TRBJ1-4 and V is TRBV3-1 (or the pseudogene TRBV3-2), with D hard to call. CDR1 is LGHDT and CDR2 is YNNKEL in the germline V gene (reference sequence). This CDR3 region has 14 residues. Written as DNA, the CDR3 is TGTGCCAGCAGCGAAGACGGGAGGGCTGAAAAACTGTTTTTT. It codes for CASSEDGRAEKLFF.

The rearrangement joins TRBV30 to TRBJ1-6; perhaps TRBD1 as D (6 bases). V was trimmed by 4 bases and J by 7 bases, leaving 17 bases between them. Germline CDR1 is GTSNPN and CDR2 is SVGIG (reference sequence). The CDR3 is 15 amino acids. The CDR3 sequence is CAWTLGGRGNSPLHF. CDR3 bases: TGTGCCTGGACCCTAGGAGGCAGGGGCAATTCACCCCTCCACTTT.

The table lists this clone with a count of one. The rearrangement uses TRBV7-9 and TRBJ1-1, with D maybe TRBD1 (5 bases). Trimming removed 4 bases from V and 5 bases from J, with 17 bases in between. This CDR3 comprises 15 residues. In germline, CDR1 is SEHNR, CDR2 FQNEAQ (reference sequence). The CDR3 DNA is TGTGCCAGCAGCTACCCCTCCGGACGGGGGACTGAAGCTTTCTTT. Protein: CASSYPSGRGTEAFF.

The count of this clone is one. The CDR3 here is CASSQVQGELYEQYF. CDR3 in DNA: TGCGCCAGCAGCCAAGTACAGGGGGAGCTCTACGAGCAGTACTTC. The chain recombines TRBV4-1 with TRBJ2-7; the match to TRBD1 covers 8 bases. V shed 1 base, J shed 3 bases, and the junction held 5 bases outside the gene matches. The germline CDR1 and CDR2 sequences are MGHRA and YSYEKL. The CDR3 loop spans 15 amino acids.

CDR3 region: CASSLEPSRTDTQYF. As DNA, the CDR3 is TGCGCCAGCAGCTTGGAGCCGAGCCGCACAGATACGCAGTATTTT. The genes are TRBV5-1 and TRBJ2-3, with D unclear. The CDR3 extends over 15 amino acids. Germline values: CDR1 SGHRS, CDR2 YFSETQ. The V end lost 0 bases, the J end lost 1 base, and 9 bases lay between the germline ends. Full variable domain (rest looked up from reference TRBV5-1 and TRBJ2-3): KAGVTQTPRYLIKTRGQQVTLSCSPISGHRSVSWYQQTPGQGLQFLFEYFSETQRNKGNFPGRFSGRQFSNSRSEMNVSTLELGDSALYLCASSLEPSRTDTQYFGPGTRLTVL.

This sequence joins TRBV30 and TRBJ2-7; 7 bases fit TRBD2. Trimming at V came to 7 bases and at J to 3 bases, leaving 15 bases not matched to a gene. CDR3 length equals 15 residues. Germline loops: CDR1 GTSNPN, CDR2 SVGIG (reference sequence). CDR3 sequence reads: CASLYRGELNYEQYF. The CDR3 DNA follows: TGTGCCTCCCTCTACCGGGGGGAACTTAACTACGAGCAGTACTTC.

The chain combines TRBV6-5 with TRBJ2-7; D is possibly TRBD1 (6 bases). Germline CDR1 and CDR2: MNHEY and SVGAGI. The CDR3 loop spans 14 amino acids. V lost 8 bases and J 2 bases, leaving 16 bases between the germline ends. The CDR3: CASQLGGLTYEQYF. CDR3 coding DNA: TGTGCCAGCCAACTTGGGGGCCTAACCTACGAGCAGTACTTC.

The chain joins TRBV28 to TRBJ2-4; D may be TRBD1 (6 bases). The CDR3 spans 14 residues. Germline CDR1 reads MDHEN; CDR2 reads SYDVKM. V lost 1 base, J lost 8 bases, and 12 bases lay in between. The CDR3 reads CASSLSRPGDIQYF. The CDR3 DNA reads TGTGCCAGCAGTTTATCCCGACCAGGGGACATTCAGTACTTC.

The chain joins TRBV11-3 to TRBJ2-1, with no clear D. This CDR3 spans 16 amino acids. Trimming cost V 0 bases and J 2 bases, with 11 bases left between them. Per germline, CDR1 SGHNT and CDR2 YENEEA. The CDR3 loop reads CASSLDGGVTYNEQFF. Written as DNA, the CDR3 is TGTGCCAGCAGCTTAGATGGCGGTGTCACCTACAATGAGCAGTTCTTC. The full variable domain, in which reference TRBV11-3 and TRBJ2-1 provide the parts outside the CDR3, is EAGVVQSPRYKIIEKKQPVAFWCNPISGHNTLYWYLQNLGQGPELLIRYENEEAVDDSQLPKDRFSAERLKGVDSTLKIQPAELGDSAVYLCASSLDGGVTYNEQFFGPGTRLTVL.

The chain uses TRBV5-4 and TRBJ2-1; 7 bases align to TRBD2. The V segment lost 0 bases and the J segment 4 bases; nucleotides outside the gene matches: 7. In germline, CDR1 is SGHNT, CDR2 YYREEE (reference sequence). The CDR3 extends over 16 amino acids. The CDR3 DNA is TGTGCCAGCAGCTTGGCTGGCGGGAGACCGTACAATGAGCAGTTCTTC. This codes for CASSLAGGRPYNEQFF.

This chain links TRBV7-8 with TRBJ2-7; TRBD2 is a possible D gene (6 bases). The CDR3 length is 17 residues. Germline CDR1 reads SGHVS; CDR2 reads FQNEAQ. Trimming removed 3 bases from V and 2 bases from J, with 20 bases in between. The chain's CDR3 is CASSFSAGDSGTYEQYF. The DNA for the CDR3 is TGTGCCAGCAGCTTTAGCGCCGGGGATAGCGGAACCTACGAGCAGTACTTC.

Notes on this clone: Other DNA sequences in this specimen translate into the identical CDR3. The gene calls are TRBV6-5 and TRBJ1-2; D remains unclear. Trimming took 0 bases from V and 2 from J, leaving 7 bases between them. Germline V gives CDR1 MNHEY, CDR2 SVGAGI. The length of the CDR3 is 14 residues. The CDR3 DNA sequence: TGTGCCAGCAGTTACTCGGCGGGGAACTATGGCTACACCTTC. It encodes CASSYSAGNYGYTF.

This clone was seen just once. The V call is TRBV9, the J call TRBJ1-2, with 9 bases identical to TRBD1. The germline V gene has CDR1 SGDLS and CDR2 YYNGEE. The CDR3 is 15 amino acids. V shed 4 bases and J 7 bases; nucleotides not matched to a gene: 11. CDR3 region: CASSPERDRVFGYTF. The CDR3 DNA reads TGTGCCAGCAGCCCCGAACGGGACAGGGTTTTTGGCTACACCTTC.